This TCR beta chain was found in a study of cytomegalovirus exposure and HLA in healthy donors. Study-wide context: Earlier, almost 120 million unique TCR beta sequences were recovered from roughly 170 million T cells by an analysis.

Both 60 Vbeta primers and 13 Jbeta primers went into the PCR. Generated by immunoSEQ multiplex PCR, the TCRdb table keeps only in-frame clones and is missing some. Found here are roughly 180,000 clones, 70% to 85% of them singletons; the top ten hold 4.8%. Study conclusions and caveats: In an earlier analysis, most TCR beta V segments were productive about 87% or about 30% of the time. Sequencing had likely introduced a cluster of highly shared sequence variants as an artifact.

Germline lookup yields CDR1 SGDLS and CDR2 YYNGEE. J gave up 6 bases and V 1 base, and 5 bases lay outside the gene matches. The CDR3 totals 15 residues. Concerning this clone: Its antigen is unidentified.

The sequence came from a young man in good health and CMV-seronegative. The chain has TRBV9 and TRBJ2-2; 8 positions match TRBD2. Material: PBMCs. CDR3 region: CASSVTGGVPGELFF. The CDR3 DNA follows: TGTGCCAGCAGCGTAACGGGGGGGGTTCCCGGGGAGCTGTTTTTT.